The clone carrying this TCR beta chain was detected only a few times. The antigen remains unidentified. Clones were read by immunoSEQ multiplex PCR, and TCRdb kept only the in-frame ones, dropping some. The sample lists approximately 40,000 clones; 60% to 85% were seen once. The data belong to a study of pediatric ulcerative colitis. The rectum was sampled with one to two pinch biopsies at colonoscopy. Findings of the study overall: Substantially fewer templates came from a couple of patients' blood samples.

CDR3 size: 16 residues. In germline, CDR1 is ENHRY, CDR2 SYGVKD. With 8 bases removed from V and 4 bases from J, the gap between germline ends came to 24 bases. The sequencing input was gut tissue. The sequence was collected from a boy between 10 and 17 years old with severe ulcerative colitis. The rearrangement uses TRBV10-3 and TRBJ2-7; D is perhaps TRBD2 (7 bases). The CDR3 here is CAIRPSGGAGRYEQYF. The CDR3, as DNA: TGTGCCATCCGGCCTAGTGGGGGGGCTGGTAGGTACGAGCAGTACTTC.